This T cell receptor beta chain was captured in a study of molecular identifiers for immune sequencing clone quantification. Study summary: In replicates, RNA from roughly 18,000 or 92,000 naive CD8 cells was split five ways, four sequenced. Study-wide points: In naive cells, clones above 20 RNA copies held under 1% of molecules, whereas in effector cells they held over 97%.

This clonotype was found once. Its antigen is not identified. A much larger clone differs by one base, so this may be a read error. Sorting captured naive CD8 T cells as CD8+CD4-CCR7+CD45RA+. TCRdb reanalysed the PCR reads using MiXCR and keeps one entry per CDR3 protein. The data hold some 320,000 distinct CDR3 sequences, with 20% to 25% observed a single time. Germline CDR1 and CDR2: LNHDA and SQIVND (reference sequence). The CDR3 length is 15 residues. The sequenced sample was naive CD8+ T cells from blood, with Jurkat cell RNA spiked in. This sample's subset: FACS-sorted CD8+CD4-CCR7+CD45RA+ naive T cells. This TCR derives from a human donor in good health. Some libraries in this study had Jurkat cell RNA spiked in. The chain employs TRBV19 and TRBJ1-4; 8 bases are shared with TRBD1. The CDR3 region is CASKDRDTTNERLFF. DNA of the CDR3: TGTGCCAGTAAGGACAGGGACACAACTAATGAAAGACTGTTTTTT.